These 8 T cell receptor beta chains were all obtained from the same sample, sequenced in a study of glioma-infiltrating T cells after dendritic cell vaccination. This sample's time point: after dendritic cell vaccination, including at tumor progression/relapse. The method was immunoSEQ multiplex PCR; TCRdb's version includes in-frame clones alone and lacks a portion of them. This table has over 80,000 clones, 81% appearing once. The sequenced sample was blood, obtained after dendritic cell vaccination. Receptor source: a human donor with glioblastoma.

The chain has TRBV12-2 and TRBJ2-7; the table assigns TRBD1, which was not confirmed against the DNA. TRBV12-2 is listed as a pseudogene. The CDR3 runs 16 residues. The CDR3 DNA reads TGTGCAAGTCGCTTAGAGGGGACAGGGCACCCCTACGAGCAGTACGTC. Protein product: CASRLEGTGHPYEQYV.

The rearrangement links TRBV19 to TRBJ2-1; 12 bases are shared with TRBD2. Trimming took 8 bases from V and 0 from J; bases not matched to a gene: 11. Germline V gives CDR1 LNHDA, CDR2 SQIVND (reference sequence). The CDR3 is 18 residues long. CDR3 bases: TGTGCCAGTTGCCGGACTAGCGGGACAAGACTCTCCTACAATGAGCAGTTCTTC. Translation gives CASCRTSGTRLSYNEQFF.

The chain links TRBV18 to TRBJ1-5; D ambiguous. Trimming pared 3 bases from V and 5 bases from J, leaving 11 bases between. CDR3 size: 14 residues. Germline CDR1 KGHSH, CDR2 LQKENI. CDR3 DNA: TGTGCCAGCTCACCTCTTGGCCCTTATCAGCCCCAGCATTTT. Its protein product is CASSPLGPYQPQHF.

This sequence joins TRBV19 and TRBJ1-2, with TRBD1 identical over 7 bases. This CDR3 has 14 amino acids. Germline-derived CDR1 and CDR2 are LNHDA and SQIVND (reference sequence). Trimming cost V 3 bases and J 6 bases; bases outside gene matches: 7. DNA for the CDR3: TGTGCCAGTAGTATCCTTGGGACAGCTAATGGCTACACCTTC. Protein sequence: CASSILGTANGYTF.

The chain has TRBV7-9 and TRBJ2-1; 7 nucleotides agree with TRBD2. The CDR3 contains 15 residues. Per the germline V gene, CDR1 is SEHNR and CDR2 is FQNEAQ (reference sequence). After removal of 5 bases from V and 0 bases from J, the junction contained 4 bases not matched to a gene. CDR3: CASSLWDYSYNEQFF. The CDR3 nucleotides read TGTGCCAGCAGCCTGTGGGACTACTCCTACAATGAGCAGTTCTTC.

This chain joins TRBV2 and TRBJ2-7; D gene ambiguous. The CDR3 covers 15 residues. The V end lost 0 bases, the J end lost 6 bases, and 15 bases lay between the germline ends. Per the germline V gene, CDR1 is SNHLY and CDR2 is FYNNEI. CDR3 bases: TGTGCCAGCAGTGAAGCTTCCCCCACTTACGCCGAGCAGTACTTC. Protein product: CASSEASPTYAEQYF.

The rearrangement uses TRBV28 and TRBJ2-7, with 8 bases fitting TRBD1. Trimming took 5 bases from V and 4 from J; bases not matched to a gene: 10. The CDR3 runs 15 residues. Germline V CDR1 and CDR2: MDHEN, SYDVKM. CDR3 amino acids: CASSTGQGRVYEQYF. The CDR3 nucleotides read TGTGCCAGCAGTACAGGACAGGGAAGGGTATACGAGCAGTACTTC.

The rearrangement joins TRBV14 to TRBJ1-1, with D possibly matching TRBD1 (5 bases). The CDR3 spans 13 residues. CDR1 is SGHDN and CDR2 is FVKESK in the germline V gene. Deletions cut 6 bases from V and 0 bases from J, with 8 bases between. The CDR3 spells CASRPGVNTEAFF. The CDR3 DNA is TGTGCCAGCAGACCGGGGGTGAACACTGAAGCTTTCTTT. The complete variable domain, with remaining parts taken from reference TRBV14 and TRBJ1-1, reads EAGVTQFPSHSVIEKGQTVTLRCDPISGHDNLYWYRRVMGKEIKFLLHFVKESKQDESGMPNNRFLAERTGGTYSTLKVQPAELEDSGVYFCASRPGVNTEAFFGQGTRLTVV.